A single sample gave rise to the 3 T cell receptor beta chains below, sequenced in a study of PD-1 blockade in classical Hodgkin lymphoma. Only in-frame clones appear in the TCRdb table, and some are missing; sequencing was by immunoSEQ multiplex PCR. The table includes around 70,000 clones, over 55% detected once. All the patients suffered relapse after autologous stem cell transplantation, and brentuximab vedotin exposure differed. The sample here was peripheral blood mononuclear cells (PBMCs), taken before the second cycle of nivolumab. These receptors came from a human donor with classical Hodgkin lymphoma.

This clone showed up just a few times. This chain links TRBV2 with TRBJ1-3; maybe TRBD1 (6 bases). Trimming shortened V by 2 bases and J by 1 base, and 12 bases separated the two germline ends. Germline values: CDR1 SNHLY, CDR2 FYNNEI. This CDR3 comprises 16 residues. The DNA for the CDR3 is TGTGCCAGCAGTGAAAGGGGGGGGGAATCTGGAAACACCATATATTTT. As protein: CASSERGGESGNTIYF.

The chain uses TRBV9 and TRBJ2-1; 7 bases agree with TRBD2. CDR1 and CDR2 (germline): SGDLS, YYNGEE. There are 17 residues in the CDR3. The V segment lost 0 bases and the J segment 6 bases; nucleotides outside the gene matches: 12. CDR3 bases: TGTGCCAGCAGCGTAGGGGCCCGGACTAGGGGCTCCAATGAGCAGTTCTTC. It specifies CASSVGARTRGSNEQFF.

This clone was seen more than once but under ten times. V gene TRBV5-3 combines with J gene TRBJ1-1; 8 bases are a match to TRBD1. TRBV5-3 is recorded as an ORF, its role being uncertain. The CDR3 sequence is 13 residues long. The trim removed 5 bases at V and 10 bases at J, leaving 10 bases unmatched. CDR3 coding DNA: TGTGCCAGAAGTCTTCAGGGGGCCTGGGGAGCTTTCTTT. Translation: CARSLQGAWGAFF.